The present T cell receptor (beta chain) was sequenced within a study of blood T cells in healthy people across ages. A few counts support this clonotype. Its antigen is not identified. Germline V gene data show CDR1 as MNHEY and CDR2 as SVGEGT. This CDR3 has 16 residues. Study-wide findings and caveats: Naive T cell percentage strongly correlated with TCR beta diversity.

Together with a sample-barcoded 5' primer, a J-beta primer mix was included in a second PCR lasting roughly 6 to 12 cycles. Each cDNA molecule was tagged by a template-switch adaptor that had 12 random nucleotides. Sequencing of every sample gave 2.5 million or more CDR3-containing paired-end reads. MiXCR, applied by TCRdb to the 5' RACE reads, yields one record per CDR3 protein. There are about 320,000 distinct CDR3 sequences in the sample; around 30% occur only once, and about 30% lies in the top ten. Source material: blood. The V gene is TRBV6-2 or TRBV6-3, the J gene TRBJ2-1; TRBD2 matches 8 bases. The end of the DNA is better explained by TRBJ2-7, so the J call may be wrong. The clonotype originates from an older woman in good health. In DNA form, the CDR3 reads TGTGCCAGCAGTTACGGGGGACTAGGTGGCACCTACGAGCAGTACTTC. It translates to CASSYGGLGGTYEQYF.